This TCR beta chain was recovered during a study of cytomegalovirus exposure and HLA in healthy donors. Study-level points and caveats: Through in vitro validation, three CMV-associated chains were shown to be specific for CMV antigens.

As concerns this clone: The antigen remains unidentified. The sample has other DNA sequences that encode this CDR3 too.

Germline V gene data show CDR1 as MNHEY and CDR2 as SVGAGI. The CDR3 loop spans 13 amino acids. Trimming took 5 bases from V and 8 from J; bases not matched to a gene: 7. The primer mix had 60 Vbeta and 13 Jbeta primers. The protocol was immunoSEQ multiplex PCR, while the TCRdb copy is restricted to in-frame clones and leaves out a portion. The sample yields over 150,000 clones, 68% seen once. The sample comprised PBMCs. This sequence was found in a man in his forties or fifties in good health and CMV-seronegative. The chain recombines TRBV6-5 with TRBJ1-1, with TRBD1 identical over 8 bases. The CDR3 region is CASSTPGGAEAFF. Written as DNA, the CDR3 is TGTGCCAGCAGTACCCCAGGGGGCGCCGAAGCTTTCTTT.